This T cell receptor beta chain was sequenced in a study of blood T cells in healthy people across ages. CDR1 and CDR2 (germline): MDHEN, SYDVKM. V gave up 6 bases and J gave up 8 bases, with 17 bases separating them. This CDR3 comprises 14 residues. A second PCR of 7 to 11 cycles used a sample-barcoded 5' primer and a J-beta primer mix. Each CDR3 protein is one row after TCRdb ran MiXCR on the 5' RACE reads. The sample includes 870,000 or so distinct CDR3 sequences, 25% to 35% of them seen just once. The study, taken as a whole, reports: Without sorted subsets, naive and antigen-experienced compartments could not be conclusively compared. Percentage of naive T cells showed a strong correlation with TCR beta diversity. Lack of knowledge of donor CMV status possibly confounded expanded clonotype changes.

This clonotype came up a few times. Its matching antigen is unknown. This sequence was found in a woman aged 80 or over in good health. V gene TRBV28 combines with J gene TRBJ2-1, with D perhaps TRBD1 (6 bases). Material for sequencing was blood. In DNA form, the CDR3 reads TGTGCCAGCAGCCTGGGACACCCCTCGGATGAGCAGTTCTTC. It is translated as CASSLGHPSDEQFF.